The table lists the clone carrying this T cell receptor (beta chain) with a count of one. This sample is part of a study of T cells in Graves' hyperthyroidism and ophthalmopathy. The CDR3 contains 17 residues. The germline CDR1 and CDR2 sequences are SGDLS and YYNGEE. The V end lost 0 bases, the J end lost 7 bases, and 23 bases lay between the germline ends. It was RNA transcripts that yielded the amplified TCR beta CDR3 regions. RT-PCR in the first round (using the HTBI primer set) targeted the TCR CDR3. TCRdb used MiXCR to reprocess the multiplex PCR reads, holding one entry per CDR3 protein. The sample shows about 510,000 distinct CDR3 sequences, 12% to 15% of them seen only once.

The chain combines TRBV9 with TRBJ2-7; maybe TRBD2 (7 bases). Sequences were obtained from blood. The receptor comes from a woman aged 40 to 50 with Graves' hyperthyroidism. The CDR3 region is CASSVDQGRAAYSEQYF. Written as DNA, the CDR3 is TGTGCCAGCAGCGTAGACCAGGGGAGGGCCGCGTACAGTGAGCAGTACTTC.